Below are 32 T cell receptor beta chains sequenced from a single sample in a study of shared clonotypes between healthy human individuals. Terminally differentiated effector memory CD45RA+ cells were excluded by CCR7 positive selection of CD45RO-negative cells. Produced via immunoSEQ multiplex PCR; TCRdb's table is partial and in-frame only. The sample yields roughly 890,000 clones, over 90% seen once. Input material: naive CD8+ T cells sorted from blood. The receptor source for this set is a man younger than 45 in good health.

Turning to this clone: Other DNA sequences in the sample encode the same CDR3. The rearrangement joins TRBV9 to TRBJ1-1; possibly TRBD1 for D (6 bases). CDR3 size: 11 residues. V lost 5 bases, J lost 8 bases, and 10 bases lay in between. Germline-derived CDR1 and CDR2 are SGDLS and YYNGEE. The DNA of the CDR3 is TGTGCCAGCAGTGGGGGGGCCGAAGCTTTCTTT. It codes for CASSGGAEAFF. The whole variable domain, remainder taken from reference TRBV9 and TRBJ1-1, is DSGVTQTPKHLITATGQRVTLRCSPRSGDLSVYWYQQSLDQGLQFLIQYYNGEERAKGNILERFSAQQFPDLHSELNLSSLELGDSALYFCASSGGAEAFFGQGTRLTVV.

The chain joins TRBV7-9 to TRBJ1-1, with D possibly matching TRBD1 (5 bases). CDR1 and CDR2 from the germline V gene are SEHNR and FQNEAQ (reference sequence). V was pared by 0 bases and J by 1 base, with 9 bases between. The CDR3 length is 15 residues. The CDR3 DNA reads as TGTGCCAGCAGCTTAGCCGGGGGAAAGAACACTGAAGCTTTCTTT. Its translation is CASSLAGGKNTEAFF.

The chain recombines TRBV4-2 with TRBJ2-3; D is possibly TRBD1 (5 bases). The CDR3 spans 16 residues. Trimming pared 0 bases from V and 1 base from J, leaving 11 bases between. Germline V gene sequence: CDR1 LGHNA, CDR2 YNFKEQ. The CDR3 nucleotides are TGTGCCAGCAGCCAAGACAGGGCGCTCGGCACAGATACGCAGTATTTT. Translating it yields CASSQDRALGTDTQYF.

The CDR3 nucleotides are TGCGCCAGCAGTAGGGGCACTGTAAGCACAGATACGCAGTATTTT. Amino acid sequence: CASSRGTVSTDTQYF. The chain links TRBV5-1 to TRBJ2-3; TRBD1 is a possible D gene (5 bases). Germline V gene data show CDR1 as SGHRS and CDR2 as YFSETQ. The CDR3 loop spans 15 amino acids. Deletions cut 5 bases from V and 0 bases from J, with 13 bases between.

On this clone itself: The sample contains more than one DNA sequence encoding this CDR3. The chain uses TRBV11-2 and TRBJ2-7, with D possibly matching TRBD1 (6 bases). V gave up 4 bases and J gave up 4 bases, with 11 bases separating them. This CDR3 spans 13 amino acids. Germline CDR1 SGHAT, CDR2 FQNNGV. The CDR3 sequence: CASSSGTSYEQYF. CDR3 bases: TGTGCCAGCAGCTCCGGGACATCTTACGAGCAGTACTTC.

This chain links TRBV9 with TRBJ2-3; D may match TRBD1 or TRBD2 (5 bases each). Germline V gives CDR1 SGDLS, CDR2 YYNGEE. CDR3 length: 15 residues. V was cut by 6 bases and J by 5 bases, with 19 bases left in between. The CDR3, as DNA: TGTGCCAGCACCGGGTCCGGGACGCCGGGAGATACGCAGTATTTT. As protein: CASTGSGTPGDTQYF.

The chain recombines TRBV7-8 with TRBJ2-7; D unresolved. V was shortened by 8 bases and J by 0 bases, with 8 bases between the two germline ends. There are 12 residues in the CDR3. Germline assignment: CDR1 SGHVS and CDR2 FQNEAQ. The DNA of the CDR3 is TGTGCCAGCTCAGTGAGCTCCTACGAGCAGTACTTC. Translated: CASSVSSYEQYF.

The chain carries TRBV27 and TRBJ1-5; D is undetermined. This CDR3 has 19 amino acids. Germline values: CDR1 MNHEY, CDR2 SMNVEV (reference sequence). The V end was cut by 7 bases, the J end by 1 base, with 26 bases between. In DNA, the CDR3 is TGTGCCAGCAAATCTTTACCTCACCCCGCCCGGTGGAGCAATCAGCCCCAGCATTTT. Its translation is CASKSLPHPARWSNQPQHF.

Ten or more counts support this clone. The chain employs TRBV7-6 and TRBJ2-2; D ambiguous. With 5 bases removed from V and 6 bases from J, the gap between germline ends came to 10 bases. The germline V gene has CDR1 SGHVS and CDR2 FNYEAQ. This CDR3 region has 13 residues. DNA of the CDR3: TGTGCCAGCAGCCAGGACGGCTCCGGGGAGCTGTTTTTT. Translating it yields CASSQDGSGELFF. The variable domain in full, completed from reference TRBV7-6 and TRBJ2-2, reads GAGVSQSPRYKVTKRGQDVALRCDPISGHVSLYWYRQALGQGPEFLTYFNYEAQQDKSGLPNDRFSAERPEGSISTLTIQRTEQRDSAMYRCASSQDGSGELFFGEGSRLTVL.

V gene TRBV7-9 combines with J gene TRBJ2-5; D call uncertain. The CDR3 contains 16 residues. Trimming left V 1 base short and J 1 base short, with 13 bases between. CDR1 is SEHNR and CDR2 is FQNEAQ in the germline V gene (reference sequence). The CDR3 sequence: CASSLVTGFGQETQYF. DNA of the CDR3: TGTGCCAGCAGCTTAGTGACGGGTTTTGGCCAAGAGACCCAGTACTTC. Together with reference TRBV7-9 and TRBJ2-5, the CDR3 gives the full variable domain: DTGVSQNPRHKITKRGQNVTFRCDPISEHNRLYWYRQTLGQGPEFLTYFQNEAQLEKSRLLSDRFSAERPKGSFSTLEIQRTEQGDSAMYLCASSLVTGFGQETQYFGPGTRLLVL.

This sequence joins TRBV28 and TRBJ2-2; TRBD2 aligns across 10 bases. The CDR3 has 16 amino acids. Germline loops: CDR1 MDHEN, CDR2 SYDVKM. With 4 bases clipped from V and 3 bases from J, the junction kept 5 bases outside the gene matches. Written as DNA, the CDR3 is TGTGCCAGCAGTTCAGGGACTAGCGAATACACCGGGGAGCTGTTTTTT. As protein: CASSSGTSEYTGELFF.

With respect to this clone: This specimen includes other DNA sequences encoding the same CDR3. The chain has TRBV29-1 and TRBJ2-3; 9 bases match TRBD2. Trimming took 1 base from V and 3 from J; bases not matched to a gene: 5. There are 15 residues in the CDR3. The germline CDR1 and CDR2 sequences are SQVTM and ANQGSEA. The CDR3 DNA follows: TGCAGCGTTGAAGCGGGCGGGAGGGGTACAGATACGCAGTATTTT. Translation: CSVEAGGRGTDTQYF.

In nucleotides, the CDR3 is TGTGCCAGCAGCTTAGGCGGTTTGGAGGGAGGCTACACCTTC. Protein: CASSLGGLEGGYTF. The chain joins TRBV13 to TRBJ1-2; D not certain. V was pared by 0 bases and J by 8 bases, with 13 bases between. The CDR3 sequence is 14 residues long. Germline V CDR1 and CDR2: PRHDT, FYEKMQ (reference sequence). Variable domain in full (rest from reference TRBV13 and TRBJ1-2): AAGVIQSPRHLIKEKRETATLKCYPIPRHDTVYWYQQGPGQDPQFLISFYEKMQSDKGSIPDRFSAQQFSDYHSELNMSSLELGDSALYFCASSLGGLEGGYTFGSGTRLTVV.

This clone has just a few counts. This chain uses TRBV5-6 with TRBJ2-7; 9 bases align to TRBD1. The CDR3 is made up of 15 amino acids. CDR1 is SGHDT, CDR2 YYEEEE, per germline. The V and J ends lost 4 bases and 2 bases, in that order; junction bases with no gene match: 7. The DNA for the CDR3 is TGTGCCAGCAGCGGCGGGGGACAGGGCCCCTACGAGCAGTACTTC. Protein product: CASSGGGQGPYEQYF.

This rearrangement joins TRBV29-1 to TRBJ2-1, with 8 bases lining up with TRBD2. V gave up 0 bases and J gave up 0 bases; unmatched junction bases: 1. CDR1 and CDR2 from the germline V gene are SQVTM and ANQGSEA. This CDR3 has 15 amino acids. CDR3 nucleotide sequence: TGCAGCGTTGAAGATCGGGGGGGCTCCTACAATGAGCAGTTCTTC. The encoded protein is CSVEDRGGSYNEQFF.

The chain combines TRBV29-1 with TRBJ2-2; the match to TRBD2 covers 9 bases. CDR1 and CDR2 from the germline V gene are SQVTM and ANQGSEA. Trimming cost V 0 bases and J 2 bases; bases outside gene matches: 4. The CDR3 loop spans 16 amino acids. The CDR3 is CSVEEWLAGNTGELFF. The CDR3 DNA is TGCAGCGTTGAAGAGTGGCTAGCGGGAAACACCGGGGAGCTGTTTTTT.

The chain couples TRBV7-6 to TRBJ2-7; unclear D gene. The germline CDR1 and CDR2 sequences are SGHVS and FNYEAQ. This CDR3 comprises 15 residues. V lost 1 base to trimming and J lost 1 base, with 11 bases between them. As DNA, the CDR3 is TGTGCCAGCAGCTTAGAAGCGTACCAATCCTACGAGCAGTACTTC. As protein: CASSLEAYQSYEQYF.

This rearrangement joins TRBV11-3 to TRBJ2-3, with 14 bases matching TRBD2. The CDR3 loop spans 18 amino acids. The germline CDR1 and CDR2 sequences are SGHNT and YENEEA. V lost 2 bases, J lost 3 bases, and 7 bases stayed unmatched. CDR3 sequence reads: CASSLWGLAGAGTDTQYF. For the CDR3, the DNA is TGTGCCAGCAGCTTATGGGGACTAGCGGGAGCCGGGACAGATACGCAGTATTTT.

V usage is TRBV7-9 and J usage is TRBJ2-5; possible D gene TRBD1, 6 bases. The V end lost 5 bases, the J end lost 4 bases, and 17 bases lay between the germline ends. Germline values: CDR1 SEHNR, CDR2 FQNEAQ (reference sequence). The length of the CDR3 is 15 residues. CDR3 sequence reads: CASSRINGGPETQYF. The CDR3 bases are TGTGCCAGCAGCCGGATAAATGGGGGCCCAGAGACCCAGTACTTC.

This chain connects TRBV4-1 to TRBJ2-3, with D possibly being TRBD2 (6 bases). The CDR3 contains 12 residues. Trimming pared 1 base from V and 11 bases from J, leaving 10 bases between. CDR1 and CDR2 from the germline V gene are MGHRA and YSYEKL. The CDR3 loop reads CASSQAQGLQYF. In DNA, the CDR3 is TGCGCCAGCAGCCAAGCCCAGGGACTGCAGTATTTT.

The chain joins TRBV27 to TRBJ1-5, with D perhaps matching TRBD1 (5 bases). Germline CDR1 is MNHEY and CDR2 is SMNVEV (reference sequence). The CDR3 is 15 residues long. Deletions cut 6 bases from V and 3 bases from J, with 15 bases between. The CDR3 nucleotides read TGTGCCAGCAGACTCATCGGGGGGGACAATCAGCCCCAGCATTTT. Translation: CASRLIGGDNQPQHF.

The chain employs TRBV5-6 and TRBJ2-1; D may correspond to TRBD1 or TRBD2 (6 bases each). Germline V gives CDR1 SGHDT, CDR2 YYEEEE. The V and J ends lost 2 bases and 6 bases respectively, with 15 bases between them. CDR3 size: 15 residues. In nucleotides, the CDR3 is TGTGCCAGCAGCTTTAACGGGGGCCTTGGCAATGAGCAGTTCTTC. Translated: CASSFNGGLGNEQFF.

The chain combines TRBV27 with TRBJ2-2; D perhaps matches TRBD2 (5 bases). V lost 3 bases, J lost 6 bases, and 14 bases lay in between. This CDR3 spans 15 amino acids. Germline V gives CDR1 MNHEY, CDR2 SMNVEV (reference sequence). The CDR3 nucleotides are TGTGCCAGCAGTTTCGGGGTCCTAGGCCCCGGGGAGCTGTTTTTT. Protein sequence: CASSFGVLGPGELFF.

V gene TRBV6-5 combines with J gene TRBJ2-1, with 8 bases lining up with TRBD1. This CDR3 spans 14 amino acids. CDR1 is MNHEY and CDR2 is SVGAGI in the germline V gene. After removal of 4 bases from V and 3 bases from J, the junction contained 2 bases not matched to a gene. The CDR3: CASSFGTGYNEQFF. The CDR3 nucleotides read TGTGCCAGCAGTTTCGGGACAGGCTACAATGAGCAGTTCTTC.

The gene calls are TRBV7-9 and TRBJ2-1, with D unresolved. Germline loops: CDR1 SEHNR, CDR2 FQNEAQ (reference sequence). The length of the CDR3 is 11 residues. Between the trimmed V and J ends, which lost 3 bases and 8 bases, there was a span of 5 bases. This CDR3 reads CASSFGHEQFF. The CDR3 DNA reads as TGTGCCAGCAGCTTCGGACATGAGCAGTTCTTC.

About this clone itself: A junction boundary mismatches the germline segment, possibly from a read error. The chain has TRBV7-9 and TRBJ2-7; D remains unclear. In germline, CDR1 is SEHNR, CDR2 FQNEAQ (reference sequence). The CDR3 runs 12 residues. This chain's CDR3 is CASSLVSSEQYF. CDR3 sequence (DNA): TGTGCCAGCAGCTTAGTGTCCTCCGAGCAGTACTTC.

The V gene is TRBV7-6, the J gene TRBJ2-2; D gene unclear. The CDR3 totals 13 residues. Deletions cut 7 bases from V and 0 bases from J, with 6 bases between. Germline V gene sequence: CDR1 SGHVS, CDR2 FNYEAQ. CDR3 in DNA: TGTGCCAGCACCCCGGCGAACACCGGGGAGCTGTTTTTT. Translated: CASTPANTGELFF.

The chain has TRBV9 and TRBJ2-2, with TRBD2 matching over 8 bases. Looked up from germline, CDR1 is SGDLS and CDR2 is YYNGEE. The CDR3 loop spans 18 amino acids. J gave up 0 bases and V 4 bases, and 11 bases lay outside the gene matches. In DNA, the CDR3 is TGTGCCAGCAGCCCCCCTCTTCGGGGGGGCGCGAACACCGGGGAGCTGTTTTTT. It codes for CASSPPLRGGANTGELFF.

The CDR3, as DNA: TGTGCCAGCAGTTCAGGGCCCACCATATATTTT. Encoded protein: CASSSGPTIYF. The rearrangement uses TRBV28 and TRBJ1-3; maybe TRBD1 (5 bases). There are 11 residues in the CDR3. Germline V gives CDR1 MDHEN, CDR2 SYDVKM. The V gene lost 4 bases and the J gene lost 9 bases, with 7 bases spanning the gap.

The chain is built from TRBV5-1 and TRBJ2-5; the D gene is possibly TRBD1 (6 bases). V was shortened by 4 bases and J by 5 bases, with 21 bases between the two germline ends. The CDR3 is made up of 16 amino acids. Germline-derived CDR1 and CDR2 are SGHRS and YFSETQ. The CDR3 coding sequence is TGCGCCAGCAGCCCGCGGACAGTGATCGATGGGGAGACCCAGTACTTC. It codes for CASSPRTVIDGETQYF.

The rearrangement links TRBV7-9 to TRBJ2-7; D possibly corresponds to TRBD1 (6 bases). The V and J ends lost 10 bases and 4 bases respectively, with 17 bases between them. This CDR3 has 13 amino acids. Looked up from germline, CDR1 is SEHNR and CDR2 is FQNEAQ (reference sequence). The CDR3 sequence: CATHLGTPYEQYF. The DNA of the CDR3 is TGTGCCACCCACCTCGGGACACCTTACGAGCAGTACTTC.

The rearrangement links TRBV7-6 to TRBJ2-7, with a possible D match to TRBD1 (5 bases). The CDR3 extends over 13 amino acids. The germline V gene encodes CDR1 SGHVS and CDR2 FNYEAQ. Between the trimmed V and J ends, which lost 1 base and 6 bases, there was a span of 10 bases. CDR3 residues: CASSLESGSEQYF. The CDR3, as DNA: TGTGCCAGCAGCTTAGAATCAGGGTCCGAGCAGTACTTC. Drawing the rest from reference TRBV7-6 and TRBJ2-7, the complete variable domain is GAGVSQSPRYKVTKRGQDVALRCDPISGHVSLYWYRQALGQGPEFLTYFNYEAQQDKSGLPNDRFSAERPEGSISTLTIQRTEQRDSAMYRCASSLESGSEQYFGPGTRLTVT.